This T cell receptor (beta chain) was found in a study of T-cell memory formation after mild COVID-19. After 5'RACE with constant-segment primers, TCR alpha and TCR beta cDNA libraries carrying sample barcodes and UMIs were obtained. TCRdb re-analysed the 5' RACE reads in MiXCR, keeping a single row per CDR3 protein. The sample lists around 13,000 distinct CDR3 sequences; roughly 16% were seen once. In its sample, this clonotype was seen a few times. No antigen is known for it. Study-wide points: Clones contracting day 15 to 85 were balanced CD4/CD8; later expanders leaned CD4+. Researchers report contracting CD4+ clones mostly in CM and EM, with CD8+ clones in EMRA. The study detected some responding clones in pre-infection memory, suggesting cross-reactive memory joined.

The germline gives CDR1 LNHDA, CDR2 SQIVND (reference sequence). Trimming took 1 base from V and 5 from J, leaving 17 bases between them. The CDR3 is 16 residues long. The rearrangement links TRBV19 to TRBJ1-1, with a tentative D call TRBD1 (5 bases). The sequencing sample was made of PBMCs or a T cell subset sorted from them (not recorded which). This TCR was recovered from a man aged 18 to 29 who had mild COVID-19 (a few samples of this study predate the infection). Cell type and time point are not known. The DNA of the CDR3 is TGTGCCAGTAGTATAGTGTGGACTTCAGGGTGGACTGAAGCTTTCTTT. Amino acids: CASSIVWTSGWTEAFF.